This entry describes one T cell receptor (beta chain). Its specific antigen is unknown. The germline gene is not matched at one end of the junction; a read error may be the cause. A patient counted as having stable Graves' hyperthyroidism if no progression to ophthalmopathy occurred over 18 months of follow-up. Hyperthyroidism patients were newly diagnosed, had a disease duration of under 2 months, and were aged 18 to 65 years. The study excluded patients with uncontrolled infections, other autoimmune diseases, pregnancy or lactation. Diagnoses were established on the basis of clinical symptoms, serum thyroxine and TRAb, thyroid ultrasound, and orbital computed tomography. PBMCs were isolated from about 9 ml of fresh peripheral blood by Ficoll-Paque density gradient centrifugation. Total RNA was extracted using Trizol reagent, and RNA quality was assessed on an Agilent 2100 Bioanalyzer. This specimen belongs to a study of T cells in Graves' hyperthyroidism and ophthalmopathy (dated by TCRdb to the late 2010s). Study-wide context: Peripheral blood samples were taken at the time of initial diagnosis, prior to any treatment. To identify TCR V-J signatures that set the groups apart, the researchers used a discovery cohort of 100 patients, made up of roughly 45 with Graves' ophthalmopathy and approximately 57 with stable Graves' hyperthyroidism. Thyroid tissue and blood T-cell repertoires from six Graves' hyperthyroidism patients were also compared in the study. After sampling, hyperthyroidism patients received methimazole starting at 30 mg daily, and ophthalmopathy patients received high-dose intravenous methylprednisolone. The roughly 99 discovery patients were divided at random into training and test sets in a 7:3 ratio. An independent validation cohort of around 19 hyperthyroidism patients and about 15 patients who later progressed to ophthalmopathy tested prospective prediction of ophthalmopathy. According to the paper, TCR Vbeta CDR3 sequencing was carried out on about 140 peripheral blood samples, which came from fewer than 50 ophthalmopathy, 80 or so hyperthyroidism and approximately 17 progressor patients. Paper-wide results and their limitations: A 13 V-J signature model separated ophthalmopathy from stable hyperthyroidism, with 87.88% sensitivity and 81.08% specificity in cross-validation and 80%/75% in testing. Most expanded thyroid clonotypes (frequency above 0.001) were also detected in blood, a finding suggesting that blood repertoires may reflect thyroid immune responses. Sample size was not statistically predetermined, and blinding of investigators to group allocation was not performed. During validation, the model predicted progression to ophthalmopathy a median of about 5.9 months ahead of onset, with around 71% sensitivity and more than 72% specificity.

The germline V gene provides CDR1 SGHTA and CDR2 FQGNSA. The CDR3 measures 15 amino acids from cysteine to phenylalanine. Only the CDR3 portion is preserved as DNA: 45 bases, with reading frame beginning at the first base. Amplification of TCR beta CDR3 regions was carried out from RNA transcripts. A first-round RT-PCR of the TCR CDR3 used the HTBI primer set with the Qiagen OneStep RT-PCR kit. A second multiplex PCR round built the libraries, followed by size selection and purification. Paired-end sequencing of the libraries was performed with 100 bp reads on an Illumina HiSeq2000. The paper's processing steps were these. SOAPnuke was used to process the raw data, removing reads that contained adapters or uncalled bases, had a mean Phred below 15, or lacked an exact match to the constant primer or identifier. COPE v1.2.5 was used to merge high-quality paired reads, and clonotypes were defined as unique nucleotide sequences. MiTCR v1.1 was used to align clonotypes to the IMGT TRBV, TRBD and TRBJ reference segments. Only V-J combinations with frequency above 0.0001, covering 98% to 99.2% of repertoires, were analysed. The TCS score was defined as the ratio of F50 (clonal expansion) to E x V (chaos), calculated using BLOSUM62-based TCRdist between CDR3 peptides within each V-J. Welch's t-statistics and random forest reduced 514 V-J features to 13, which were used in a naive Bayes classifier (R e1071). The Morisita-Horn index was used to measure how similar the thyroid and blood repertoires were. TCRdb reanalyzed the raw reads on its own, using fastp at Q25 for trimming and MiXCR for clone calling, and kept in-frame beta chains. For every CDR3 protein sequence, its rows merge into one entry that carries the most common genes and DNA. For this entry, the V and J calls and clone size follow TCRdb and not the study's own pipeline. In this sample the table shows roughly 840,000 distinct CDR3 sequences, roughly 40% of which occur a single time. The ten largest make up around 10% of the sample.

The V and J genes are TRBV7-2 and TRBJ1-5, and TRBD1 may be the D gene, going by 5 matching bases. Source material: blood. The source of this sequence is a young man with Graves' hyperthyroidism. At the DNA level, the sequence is TGTGCCAGCAGCTCAGCCGGGGGTAGCAATCAGCCCCAACATTTT. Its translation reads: CASSSAGGSNQPQHF.